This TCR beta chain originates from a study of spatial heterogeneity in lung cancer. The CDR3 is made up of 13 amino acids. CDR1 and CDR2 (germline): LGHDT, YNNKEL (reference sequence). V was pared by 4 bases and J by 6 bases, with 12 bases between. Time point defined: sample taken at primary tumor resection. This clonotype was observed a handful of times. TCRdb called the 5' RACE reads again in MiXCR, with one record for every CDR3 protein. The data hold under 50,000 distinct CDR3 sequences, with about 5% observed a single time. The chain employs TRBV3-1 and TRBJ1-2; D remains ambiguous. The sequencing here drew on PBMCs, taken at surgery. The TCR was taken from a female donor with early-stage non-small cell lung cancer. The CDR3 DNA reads TGTGCCAGCAGCCTCAGGACCGTTGATGGCTACACCTTC. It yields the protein CASSLRTVDGYTF.